This TCR beta chain was recovered during a study of blood T cell repertoires in COVID-19. Study context: Nucleic acid was either cDNA or gDNA, and it came from T cells, B-cell-depleted T cells, or PBMCs.

After removal of 4 bases from V and 5 bases from J, the junction contained 9 bases not matched to a gene. Germline CDR1 reads KGHDR; CDR2 reads SFDVKD. The CDR3 is 15 amino acids. In the authors' methods: From reference gene primer amplification, estimates of nucleated cell counts were derived. This table comes from immunoSEQ multiplex PCR, and its TCRdb copy is limited to in-frame clones, with some not included. V and J calls and clone size are given by that table; D and trimming were obtained from the DNA. The sample lists about 64,000 clones, more than 65% occurring once. V is TRBV24-1 and J is TRBJ2-5; 7 bases agree with TRBD1. The sample taken for sequencing was peripheral blood. The sequence derives from a human donor in a cohort sampled during active COVID-19. The CDR3 bases are TGTGCCACCAGTGAGGGTACAGGGGTGCGGGAGACCCAGTACTTC. This codes for CATSEGTGVRETQYF.